The present T cell receptor (beta chain) was sequenced within a study of identical twins. A universal primer site arose from template switching, and cDNA bore unique molecular identifiers. TCRdb reanalysed the 5' RACE reads using MiXCR and keeps one entry per CDR3 protein. The sample includes around 480,000 distinct CDR3 sequences, more than 13% of them seen just once. Study conclusions and caveats: Cross-sectional statistical analysis, not tracking of the same donors, underpinned the conclusions.

This CDR3 has 15 residues. Trimming pared 0 bases from V and 2 bases from J, leaving 7 bases between. The germline V gene has CDR1 SGHTA and CDR2 FQGNSA. Of note for this clonotype: Its antigen remains unknown.

With no exceptions, donors were healthy Caucasians. The data were also submitted as part of a second study, on yellow fever vaccine responses in identical twins.

V usage is TRBV7-2 and J usage is TRBJ2-2; D is uncertain. This receptor was taken from a woman younger than 35 in good health. The sample taken for sequencing was CD4+ T cells sorted from blood. The CDR3 coding sequence is TGTGCCAGCAGCTTAGCCAGGATTAACACCGGGGAGCTGTTTTTT. This translates into CASSLARINTGELFF. The whole variable domain, filled in from reference TRBV7-2 and TRBJ2-2, reads GAGVSQSPSNKVTEKGKDVELRCDPISGHTALYWYRQSLGQGLEFLIYFQGNSAPDKSGLPSDRFSAERTGGSVSTLTIQRTQQEDSAVYLCASSLARINTGELFFGEGSRLTVL.